The entry below gives a single TCR beta chain sequence along with its context. Its cognate antigen is unknown. This CDR3 has 16 residues. Germline V gene data show CDR1 as SGDLS and CDR2 as YYNGEE. V gave up 2 bases and J gave up 0 bases; unmatched junction bases: 0. The record originates from a study of cytomegalovirus exposure and HLA in healthy donors. The study's findings and limits: TCR beta sequences reportedly predicted most subjects' HLA-A and HLA-B alleles accurately. Later analysis revealed greater clonal expansion in HLA-associated TCR beta chains than in equally common others. For cytomegalovirus status, the classifier reportedly gave diagnoses with high specificity and sensitivity.

A multiplex PCR was run with 60 Vbeta primers and 13 Jbeta primers. The repertoire was sequenced with immunoSEQ multiplex PCR; TCRdb's copy has only in-frame clones and lacks some. There are 110,000 or so clones in the sample; 82% occur only once, and around 2.3% lies in the top ten. The clonotype comes from a woman aged 18 to 35 in good health and CMV-seronegative. The chain couples TRBV9 to TRBJ2-2; TRBD2 matches 11 bases. Sequences were obtained from PBMCs. CDR3 sequence reads: CASSVSGRANTGELFF. Here the CDR3 DNA reads TGTGCCAGCAGCGTTAGCGGGAGGGCGAACACCGGGGAGCTGTTTTTT.